The 26 T cell receptor beta chains presented below share a single source sample, sequenced in a study of response to subunit inactivated influenza vaccine. TCRdb re-analysed the RT-PCR reads in MiXCR, keeping a single row per CDR3 protein. The data contain about half a million distinct CDR3 sequences, roughly 23% of them seen just once; the ten biggest clones take up approximately 2%. Sequences were derived from CD4+ T cells sorted from PBMCs, sampled roughly 5 days after vaccination. These receptors came from a man over 45 who received an inactivated influenza vaccine.

This clonotype has a handful of counts. As DNA, the CDR3 is TGTGCCAGCAGTGGACGGGACAGGAGGAACACTGAAGCTTTCTTT. Encoded protein: CASSGRDRRNTEAFF. The rearrangement links TRBV12-3 or TRBV12-4 to TRBJ1-1; 8 positions agree with TRBD1. V lost 5 bases to trimming and J lost 1 base; unmatched junction nucleotides: 6. The CDR3 covers 15 residues.

This clonotype has only a few counts. The chain combines TRBV9 with TRBJ1-1; D is undetermined. V was trimmed by 0 bases and J by 0 bases, leaving 3 bases between them. Germline V CDR1 and CDR2: SGDLS, YYNGEE. The CDR3 contains 13 residues. The CDR3 sequence is CASSVDVNTEAFF. The CDR3 region has the DNA TGTGCCAGCAGCGTAGATGTGAACACTGAAGCTTTCTTT.

This clonotype was found a few times. This chain connects TRBV3-1 to TRBJ2-1; D not resolved. The CDR3 sequence is 11 residues long. Germline lookup yields CDR1 LGHDT and CDR2 YNNKEL (reference sequence). Trimming removed 1 base from V and 9 bases from J, with 4 bases in between. In DNA, the CDR3 is TGTGCCAGCAGCCAAGGGTTTGAGCAGTTCTTC. It is translated as CASSQGFEQFF.

The rearrangement joins TRBV25-1 to TRBJ2-3, with D tentatively TRBD1 (5 bases). V was clipped by 3 bases and J by 2 bases, with 12 bases between them. CDR1 is MGHDK and CDR2 is SYGVNS in the germline V gene. The CDR3 is 15 amino acids. The CDR3 sequence is CASSDGGRVTDTQYF. The CDR3 DNA sequence: TGTGCCAGCAGTGACGGTGGCAGGGTCACAGATACGCAGTATTTT.

This clonotype was detected a few times. V gene TRBV12-5 combines with J gene TRBJ2-7, with 11 positions matching TRBD1. The CDR3 contains 19 residues. V was pared by 2 bases and J by 5 bases, with 17 bases of the junction left unmatched. CDR1 is LGHNT and CDR2 is FRNRAP in the germline V gene. This chain's CDR3 is CASGLYPRTGGSTSHEQYF. The CDR3 coding sequence is TGTGCTAGTGGTTTGTACCCCAGGACAGGGGGCAGTACGTCCCACGAGCAGTACTTC.

The V and J genes are TRBV30 and TRBJ2-3, with unresolved D. CDR1 is GTSNPN, CDR2 SVGIG, per germline (reference sequence). V lost 0 bases and J 0 bases, leaving 13 bases between the germline ends. This CDR3 comprises 16 residues. CDR3 loop: CAWSVRLASSTDTQYF. CDR3 coding DNA: TGTGCCTGGAGTGTAAGGTTAGCTTCTAGCACAGATACGCAGTATTTT.

J is TRBJ2-7 and V is TRBV5-6; D unresolved. Trimming took off 1 base at V and 4 bases at J, with 9 bases between the two ends. The CDR3 has 13 residues. Germline CDR1 and CDR2: SGHDT and YYEEEE. The CDR3, as DNA: TGTGCCAGCAGCTTGTATGGACCATACGAGCAGTACTTC. Residues: CASSLYGPYEQYF.

The chain is built from TRBV6-5 and TRBJ2-7, with no clear D. V gave up 0 bases and J gave up 2 bases, with 8 bases separating them. Germline CDR1 reads MNHEY; CDR2 reads SVGAGI. The CDR3 runs to 14 residues. The chain's CDR3 is CASSYSKQTYEQYF. CDR3 nucleotides: TGTGCCAGCAGTTACTCGAAACAGACCTACGAGCAGTACTTC.

This clonotype showed up just a few times. V gene TRBV16 combines with J gene TRBJ2-3; 8 bases match TRBD1. This CDR3 is built from 16 residues. J gave up 0 bases and V 1 base, and 3 bases lay outside the gene matches. Germline assignment: CDR1 KGHSY and CDR2 FQNENV. For the CDR3, the DNA is TGTGCCAGCAGCCAATTCCAGGGGGCTAGCACAGATACGCAGTATTTT. Translating gives CASSQFQGASTDTQYF.

The chain is built from TRBV7-2 and TRBJ2-1; 7 bases match TRBD2. CDR1 is SGHTA, CDR2 FQGNSA, per germline. Trimming at V came to 5 bases and at J to 3 bases, leaving 10 bases not matched to a gene. The CDR3 covers 16 residues. The CDR3 protein is CASSPHLAEIYNEQFF. The CDR3 bases are TGTGCCAGCAGCCCCCACCTAGCGGAGATCTACAATGAGCAGTTCTTC.

This clonotype appeared a few times. The chain uses TRBV5-1 and TRBJ2-1, with TRBD2 identical over 13 bases. Trimming cost V 3 bases and J 9 bases; bases outside gene matches: 9. The CDR3 contains 16 residues. Per germline, CDR1 SGHRS and CDR2 YFSETQ. As DNA, the CDR3 is TGCGCCAGCAGCTGGCCACTAGCGGGAGGGCGTTTTGAGCAGTTCTTC. The encoded protein is CASSWPLAGGRFEQFF.

This clonotype was seen a few times. The V and J genes are TRBV28 and TRBJ1-1; D possibly corresponds to TRBD1 (5 bases). Trimming stripped 5 bases from V and 5 bases from J, with 9 bases between. Per germline, CDR1 MDHEN and CDR2 SYDVKM. This CDR3 comprises 12 residues. The CDR3 region has the DNA TGTGCCAGCAGTCTACAGGTGACTGAAGCTTTCTTT. Protein sequence: CASSLQVTEAFF.

This clonotype occurred a few times. The CDR3 protein is CASSEGGGGTQYF. DNA of the CDR3: TGTGCCAGCAGTGAAGGGGGGGGCGGTACGCAGTATTTT. V gene TRBV6-1 combines with J gene TRBJ2-3; D may be TRBD2 (7 bases). Trimming pared 1 base from V and 8 bases from J, leaving 10 bases between. Germline loops: CDR1 MNHNS, CDR2 SASEGT. This CDR3 spans 13 amino acids.

The chain links TRBV20-1 to TRBJ2-3, with TRBD2 identical over 13 bases. Germline CDR1 DFQATT, CDR2 SNEGSKA (reference sequence). The CDR3 is 16 amino acids. J gave up 2 bases and V 7 bases, and 9 bases lay outside the gene matches. The CDR3 DNA follows: TGCAGTGGAGGGGGGACTAGCGGGGCTTACACAGATACGCAGTATTTT. This codes for CSGGGTSGAYTDTQYF.

The genes are TRBV20-1 and TRBJ1-1, with D possibly matching TRBD1 (6 bases). V dropped 8 bases and J dropped 4 bases, with 23 bases sitting between them. The germline CDR1 and CDR2 sequences are DFQATT and SNEGSKA (reference sequence). The CDR3 extends over 15 amino acids. CDR3 loop: CSPGGRGRTATEAFF. The CDR3 DNA follows: TGCAGTCCTGGGGGCAGGGGCCGGACCGCCACTGAAGCTTTCTTT.

The sample holds a few counts of this clonotype. The chain carries TRBV24-1 and TRBJ2-7; tentatively, D is TRBD1 (6 bases). Trimming cost V 3 bases and J 3 bases, with 8 bases left between them. The V gene's germline CDR1 is KGHDR and CDR2 SFDVKD. The CDR3 spans 13 residues. CDR3: CATSDGGGYEQYF. CDR3 nucleotide sequence: TGTGCCACCAGTGATGGGGGCGGCTACGAGCAGTACTTC.

For this clonotype: At one of its ends the junction is not consistent with the germline gene, which may arise from a read error. The J gene is TRBJ2-3, the V gene TRBV20-1; no clear D gene. The CDR3 runs to 10 residues. In germline, CDR1 is DFQATT, CDR2 SNEGSKA (reference sequence). The CDR3 region is CNARVDTQYF. CDR3 DNA sequence: TGCAATGCTAGAGTAGATACGCAGTATTTT.

The sample holds a few counts of this clonotype. J is TRBJ2-1 and V is TRBV12-3 or TRBV12-4, with TRBD1 as a possible D gene (5 bases). The CDR3 sequence is 15 residues long. Trimming shortened V by 6 bases and J by 2 bases, and 14 bases separated the two germline ends. The CDR3 DNA sequence: TGTGCCAGCAGGCCTATTGGACAAACCTACAATGAGCAGTTCTTC. It encodes CASRPIGQTYNEQFF.

This chain joins TRBV3-1 and TRBJ2-7, with D possibly matching TRBD1 (5 bases). This CDR3 region has 12 residues. Trimming left V 4 bases short and J 4 bases short, with 8 bases between. Germline V CDR1 and CDR2: LGHDT, YNNKEL (reference sequence). CDR3 protein: CASSPKGYEQYF. CDR3 nucleotides: TGTGCCAGCAGCCCCAAGGGGTACGAGCAGTACTTC.

The sample holds a few counts of this clonotype. The gene calls are TRBV7-2 and TRBJ2-7; D ambiguous. Trimming left V 3 bases short and J 2 bases short, with 5 bases between. Germline CDR1 and CDR2: SGHTA and FQGNSA. This CDR3 has 12 residues. In DNA, the CDR3 is TGTGCCAGCAGCTTTATTCCCTACGAGCAGTACTTC. Its translation is CASSFIPYEQYF.

This clonotype was detected only a few times. The V call is TRBV4-1, the J call TRBJ2-7; D may correspond to TRBD1 or TRBD2 (6 bases each). CDR3 length: 15 residues. The germline V gene encodes CDR1 MGHRA and CDR2 YSYEKL. Deletions cut 0 bases from V and 2 bases from J, with 11 bases between. The CDR3 DNA is TGCGCCAGCAGCCAAGAGTTACGGGGGCCCTACGAGCAGTACTTC. Protein product: CASSQELRGPYEQYF.

This clonotype was found many times. This sequence joins TRBV5-4 and TRBJ1-4; no firm D call. The CDR3 is made up of 12 amino acids. From germline, CDR1 is SGHNT and CDR2 YYREEE (reference sequence). V dropped 0 bases and J dropped 8 bases, with 5 bases sitting between them. CDR3 in DNA: TGTGCCAGCAGCTTGGCGGGGGAAAAACTGTTTTTT. This sequence encodes CASSLAGEKLFF.

There are a few counts of this clonotype. This chain connects TRBV2 to TRBJ1-3; D call uncertain. Looked up from germline, CDR1 is SNHLY and CDR2 is FYNNEI. The V end lost 8 bases, the J end lost 6 bases, and 11 bases lay between the germline ends. The CDR3 sequence is 12 residues long. The CDR3 nucleotides are TGTGCCAGCTCTGGGAACGCAAACACCATATATTTT. Protein sequence: CASSGNANTIYF.

The chain couples TRBV6-5 to TRBJ2-1; D is undetermined. The CDR3 covers 14 residues. CDR1 MNHEY and CDR2 SVGAGI come from the germline V gene. V lost 4 bases and J 6 bases, leaving 13 bases between the germline ends. CDR3 sequence (DNA): TGTGCCAGCAGTTCCGACCTTCCGGGCAATGAGCAGTTCTTC. Translation: CASSSDLPGNEQFF.

This clonotype has only a few counts. V gene TRBV10-3 combines with J gene TRBJ2-5; possibly TRBD1 for D (7 bases). The CDR3 loop spans 15 amino acids. V lost 1 base and J 4 bases, leaving 13 bases between the germline ends. Germline V lookup: CDR1 ENHRY, CDR2 SYGVKD. The CDR3 loop is CAISELGGGPETQYF. The CDR3 DNA reads as TGTGCCATCAGTGAGTTAGGAGGGGGCCCAGAGACCCAGTACTTC.

The table lists this clonotype with a few counts. In nucleotides, the CDR3 is TGCGCCAGCAGCCAAGGGGGACAGGGACGCACTGAAGCTTTCTTT. Translation: CASSQGGQGRTEAFF. The V and J genes are TRBV4-3 and TRBJ1-1, with TRBD1 matching 9 bases. After removal of 1 base from V and 4 bases from J, the junction contained 4 bases not matched to a gene. CDR3 length: 15 residues. Germline V gene sequence: CDR1 LGHNA, CDR2 YSLEER.